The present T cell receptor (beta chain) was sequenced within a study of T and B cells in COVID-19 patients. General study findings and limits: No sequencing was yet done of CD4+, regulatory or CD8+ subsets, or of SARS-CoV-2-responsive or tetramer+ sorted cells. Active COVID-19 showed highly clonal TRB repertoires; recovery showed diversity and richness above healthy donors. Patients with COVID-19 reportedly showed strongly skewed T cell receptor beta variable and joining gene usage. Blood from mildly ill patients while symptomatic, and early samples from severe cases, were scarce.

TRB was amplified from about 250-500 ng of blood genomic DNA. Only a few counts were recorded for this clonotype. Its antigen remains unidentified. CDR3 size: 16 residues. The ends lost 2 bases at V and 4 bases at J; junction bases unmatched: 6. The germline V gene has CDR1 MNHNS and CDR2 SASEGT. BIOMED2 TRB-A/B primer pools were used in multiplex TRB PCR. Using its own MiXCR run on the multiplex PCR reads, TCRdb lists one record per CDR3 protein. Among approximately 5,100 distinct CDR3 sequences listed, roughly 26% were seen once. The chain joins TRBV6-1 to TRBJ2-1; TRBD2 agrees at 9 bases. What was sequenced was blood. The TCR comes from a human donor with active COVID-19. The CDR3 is CASSEFSSGTYNEQFF. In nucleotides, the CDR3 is TGTGCCAGCAGTGAATTCTCTAGCGGGACATACAATGAGCAGTTCTTC.